This T cell receptor beta chain was recovered during a study of neoadjuvant anti-PD-1 for oral cavity cancer. In the study overall: Patients mostly received three to four biweekly nivolumab doses at 3 mg/kg before surgery.

This clone appeared once. Data came from immunoSEQ multiplex PCR; TCRdb stores just in-frame clones and leaves some out. This sample yields more than 13,000 clones, of which approximately 63% are seen a single time; approximately 2% belongs to the top ten. The receptor comes from a person aged 35-79 years with oral cavity squamous cell carcinoma. The sequencing here drew on PBMCs, taken before nivolumab (anti-PD-1) treatment.

CDR3 loop: CASTLAGVVTGELFF. For the CDR3, the DNA is TGTGCCAGCACTCTAGCGGGAGTGGTTACCGGGGAGCTGTTTTTT. The rearrangement uses TRBV6-1 and TRBJ2-2; TRBD2 aligns across 10 bases. J gave up 5 bases and V 7 bases, and 7 bases lay outside the gene matches. Per the germline V gene, CDR1 is MNHNS and CDR2 is SASEGT. This CDR3 has 15 amino acids.